Below are 21 T cell receptor beta chains sequenced from a single sample in a study of T cells after yellow fever vaccination. In TCRdb, the 5' RACE reads were re-called with MiXCR into one record per CDR3 protein. The table includes more than 300,000 distinct CDR3 sequences, 3.5% to 4.5% detected once. The sequencing here drew on PBMCs, taken 15 days after the yellow fever booster vaccination. These receptors were taken from a man aged 18 to 30 who received the YFV17D yellow fever vaccine.

The chain joins TRBV5-1 to TRBJ2-2; D is unresolved. In germline, CDR1 is SGHRS, CDR2 YFSETQ. The CDR3 spans 15 residues. V lost 0 bases to trimming and J lost 6 bases, with 12 bases between them. CDR3 region: CASSLDWTAPGELFF. The CDR3, as DNA: TGCGCCAGCAGCTTGGATTGGACGGCTCCCGGGGAGCTGTTTTTT.

This clonotype was counted between two and nine times. The V call is TRBV28, the J call TRBJ1-2, with TRBD1 as a possible D gene (5 bases). CDR1 MDHEN and CDR2 SYDVKM come from the germline V gene. The CDR3 extends over 12 amino acids. V was clipped by 1 base and J by 8 bases, with 8 bases between them. The CDR3 nucleotides are TGTGCCAGCAGTTTATCTACAGGAGGCTACACCTTC. Translated: CASSLSTGGYTF.

This clonotype was observed a handful of times. The gene calls are TRBV10-3 and TRBJ2-2; D may be TRBD1 or TRBD2 (5 bases each). From germline, CDR1 is ENHRY and CDR2 SYGVKD. The CDR3 runs to 17 residues. V was cut by 0 bases and J by 1 base, with 12 bases left in between. The CDR3 DNA reads TGTGCCATCAGTGAGTCGTGGGGGAAAGGGAACACCGGGGAGCTGTTTTTT. It translates to CAISESWGKGNTGELFF.

In the case of this clonotype: A junction boundary mismatches the germline segment, possibly from a read error. CDR3: CASSAGFGGSDTQYF. The DNA of the CDR3 is TGTGCTAGCAGCGCAGGCTTCGGGGGGTCAGATACGCAGTATTTT. This chain links TRBV7-7 with TRBJ2-3; 7 bases line up with TRBD2. CDR1 is SSHAT, CDR2 FNYEAQ, per germline (reference sequence). The CDR3 has 15 residues.

The sample holds many counts of this clonotype. The chain links TRBV7-2 to TRBJ2-7, with a weak D call TRBD1 (6 bases). The CDR3 loop spans 13 amino acids. CDR1 and CDR2 from the germline V gene are SGHTA and FQGNSA. Trimming removed 7 bases from V and 0 bases from J, with 10 bases in between. CDR3 bases: TGTGCCAGCACCCAGGGGACCTCCTACGAGCAGTACTTC. It encodes CASTQGTSYEQYF.

This clonotype was detected ten times or more. V usage is TRBV12-3 or TRBV12-4 and J usage is TRBJ1-5, with D tentatively TRBD1 (5 bases). V was trimmed by 1 base and J by 3 bases, leaving 10 bases between them. The CDR3 totals 15 residues. CDR3 in amino acids: CASSLVLQDNQPQHF. The CDR3 coding sequence is TGTGCCAGCAGTTTAGTTCTACAGGACAATCAGCCCCAGCATTTT.

The gene calls are TRBV12-3 or TRBV12-4 and TRBJ2-2; D perhaps matches TRBD1 (8 bases). With 7 bases removed from V and 5 bases from J, the gap between germline ends came to 17 bases. This CDR3 comprises 15 residues. CDR3 in DNA: TGTGCCAGCACCAGGGGGCGGGGGTTAACCGGGGAGCTGTTTTTT. Residues: CASTRGRGLTGELFF.

This clonotype was picked up many times. V is TRBV7-2 and J is TRBJ1-1, with D hard to call. The CDR3 sequence is 12 residues long. CDR1 and CDR2 from the germline V gene are SGHTA and FQGNSA. Trimming cost V 1 base and J 12 bases, with 12 bases left between them. CDR3 in DNA: TGTGCCAGCAGCTTAGTCGGGCCTTTTTCTTTCTTT. Amino acids: CASSLVGPFSFF.

The chain is built from TRBV12-3 or TRBV12-4 and TRBJ2-4; no clear D. The CDR3 consists of 16 residues. The V and J ends lost 3 bases and 1 base respectively, with 13 bases between them. CDR3 DNA: TGTGCCAGCAGTTTTCTTCCAGTTCGGGCCAAAAACATTCAGTACTTC. The encoded protein is CASSFLPVRAKNIQYF.

This sequence joins TRBV4-1 and TRBJ2-5; 7 nucleotides match TRBD1. The CDR3 runs to 14 residues. The V segment lost 4 bases and the J segment 4 bases; nucleotides outside the gene matches: 6. CDR1 and CDR2 from the germline V gene are MGHRA and YSYEKL. The CDR3 region is CASSPTGQRETQYF. DNA for the CDR3: TGCGCCAGCAGCCCGACAGGGCAGCGAGAGACCCAGTACTTC.

This clonotype has ten or more counts. J is TRBJ1-2 and V is TRBV7-2; D is undetermined. V was trimmed by 3 bases and J by 5 bases, leaving 16 bases between them. The V gene's germline CDR1 is SGHTA and CDR2 FQGNSA. This CDR3 is built from 15 residues. The DNA for the CDR3 is TGTGCCAGCAGCTTCAGCTCAGAGGGCCGTTATGGCTACACCTTC. Translated: CASSFSSEGRYGYTF.

This clonotype was observed many times. The V and J genes are TRBV5-1 and TRBJ2-7; 7 bases map to TRBD1. The V gene end was trimmed by 1 base and the J gene end by 2 bases; junction bases not matched to a gene: 3. Germline V CDR1 and CDR2: SGHRS, YFSETQ. This CDR3 has 14 amino acids. The CDR3 DNA reads TGCGCCAGCAGCTTGATGACAGGGCCCTACGAGCAGTACGTC. Its translation: CASSLMTGPYEQYV.

The rearrangement joins TRBV29-1 to TRBJ1-1, with D maybe TRBD1 (5 bases). The CDR3 has 12 amino acids. The germline V gene encodes CDR1 SQVTM and CDR2 ANQGSEA. The V gene lost 6 bases and the J gene lost 6 bases, with 14 bases spanning the gap. The CDR3 nucleotides read TGCAGCGTGACAACCGGGGACTCTGAAGCTTTCTTT. Translating gives CSVTTGDSEAFF.

This clonotype was recorded a few times. The chain carries TRBV28 and TRBJ2-3, with TRBD1 matching 7 bases. CDR1 is MDHEN and CDR2 is SYDVKM in the germline V gene. The CDR3 loop spans 15 amino acids. Trimming at V came to 6 bases and at J to 2 bases, leaving 8 bases not matched to a gene. The DNA of the CDR3 is TGTGCCAGCAGCCTGGGACAGAGGGTCACAGATACGCAGTATTTT. Its protein is CASSLGQRVTDTQYF.

This clonotype was seen many times. This chain connects TRBV7-9 to TRBJ1-4; 7 nucleotides agree with TRBD1. The germline gives CDR1 SEHNR, CDR2 FQNEAQ (reference sequence). The V gene end was trimmed by 4 bases and the J gene end by 5 bases; junction bases not matched to a gene: 10. The CDR3 loop spans 16 amino acids. The chain's CDR3 is CASSSGPGTANEKLFF. In nucleotides, the CDR3 is TGTGCCAGCAGCTCTGGACCCGGGACAGCAAATGAAAAACTGTTTTTT.

There are many counts of this clonotype. The chain combines TRBV6-5 with TRBJ2-2, with D unresolved. In germline, CDR1 is MNHEY, CDR2 SVGAGI. The CDR3 covers 14 residues. The V end was cut by 0 bases, the J end by 5 bases, with 7 bases between. For the CDR3, the DNA is TGTGCCAGCAGTTACTCGGATGTGACCGGGGAGCTGTTTTTT. This sequence encodes CASSYSDVTGELFF.

This clonotype was seen repeatedly, ten times or more. The chain joins TRBV7-2 to TRBJ1-2; no definite D call. The CDR3 loop spans 14 amino acids. The V end was cut by 5 bases, the J end by 8 bases, with 18 bases between. Germline V gene lookup returns CDR1 SGHTA and CDR2 FQGNSA. CDR3 in DNA: TGTGCCAGCAGCCTGGACGGGGAGAGGGAGGGCTACACCTTC. Protein sequence: CASSLDGEREGYTF.

This clonotype was observed at least ten times. The chain uses TRBV20-1 and TRBJ2-3; D might be TRBD2 (5 bases). The CDR3 has 14 amino acids. Germline V gene lookup returns CDR1 DFQATT and CDR2 SNEGSKA (reference sequence). Trimming took 4 bases from V and 5 from J, leaving 16 bases between them. The CDR3 is CSANQPSAGDTQYF. The CDR3 coding sequence is TGCAGTGCTAACCAACCCTCGGCGGGAGATACGCAGTATTTT.

With respect to this clonotype: This may be a read error: a much more frequent sequence differs by one nucleotide. V and J are TRBV6-5 and TRBJ2-1; D uncertain. This CDR3 is built from 12 residues. V lost 0 bases and J 7 bases, leaving 4 bases between the germline ends. The germline gives CDR1 MNHEY, CDR2 SVGAGI. CDR3 DNA sequence: TGTGCCAGCAGTTACTCGGCGAATGAGCAGTTCTTC. Residues: CASSYSANEQFF.

The table lists this clonotype with many counts. This sequence joins TRBV5-1 and TRBJ2-1, with D uncertain. There are 16 residues in the CDR3. Germline lookup yields CDR1 SGHRS and CDR2 YFSETQ. The germline V and J ends were trimmed by 2 bases and 0 bases, with 12 bases remaining between them. CDR3 loop: CASSFLRASSYNEQFF. The CDR3 DNA sequence: TGCGCCAGCAGCTTTCTTAGGGCTAGCTCCTACAATGAGCAGTTCTTC.

This clonotype was counted at least ten times. The J gene is TRBJ1-6, the V gene TRBV5-1, with TRBD1 as a possible D gene (5 bases). V gave up 0 bases and J gave up 7 bases, with 8 bases separating them. The CDR3 contains 14 residues. The germline CDR1 and CDR2 sequences are SGHRS and YFSETQ. As DNA, the CDR3 is TGCGCCAGCAGCTTGGCTGGGGACAATTCACCCCTCCACTTT. Its protein is CASSLAGDNSPLHF. Full variable domain (rest looked up from reference TRBV5-1 and TRBJ1-6): KAGVTQTPRYLIKTRGQQVTLSCSPISGHRSVSWYQQTPGQGLQFLFEYFSETQRNKGNFPGRFSGRQFSNSRSEMNVSTLELGDSALYLCASSLAGDNSPLHFGNGTRLTVT.